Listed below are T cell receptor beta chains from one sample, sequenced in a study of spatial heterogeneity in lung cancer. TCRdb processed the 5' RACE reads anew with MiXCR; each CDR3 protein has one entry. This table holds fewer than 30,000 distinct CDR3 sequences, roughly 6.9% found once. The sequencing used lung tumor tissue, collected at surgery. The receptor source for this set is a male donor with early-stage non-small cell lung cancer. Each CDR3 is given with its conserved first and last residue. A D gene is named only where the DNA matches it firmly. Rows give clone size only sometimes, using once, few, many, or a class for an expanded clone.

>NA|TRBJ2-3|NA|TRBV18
CASSPPTGDTDTQYF
TGTGCCAGCTCACCACCGACGGGGGACACAGATACGCAGTATTTT
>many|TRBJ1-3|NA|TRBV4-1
CASSHLTGGSGNTIYF
TGCGCCAGCAGCCACCTAACCGGGGGGTCTGGAAACACCATATATTTT
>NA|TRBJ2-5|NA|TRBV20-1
CSALEWGETQYF
TGCAGTGCACTAGAGTGGGGGGAGACCCAGTACTTC
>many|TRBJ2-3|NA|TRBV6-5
CAARGLSTDTQYF
TGTGCCGCCAGGGGCCTTAGCACAGATACGCAGTATTTT
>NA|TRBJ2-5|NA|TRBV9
CASSVVGGRTQYF
TGTGCCAGCAGCGTAGTAGGAGGGAGGACCCAGTACTTC
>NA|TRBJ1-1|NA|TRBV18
CASSPQQGAEAFF
TGTGCCAGCTCACCACAGCAGGGCGCTGAAGCTTTCTTT
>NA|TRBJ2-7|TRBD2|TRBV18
CASSPGRGIPSYEQYF
TGTGCCAGCTCACCGGGGCGGGGGATCCCCTCCTACGAGCAGTACTTC
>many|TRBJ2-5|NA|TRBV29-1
CSVGDSQETQYF
TGCAGCGTTGGGGACTCCCAAGAGACCCAGTACTTC
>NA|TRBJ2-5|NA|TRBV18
CASSPRGSWETQYF
TGTGCCAGCTCACCACGAGGGTCCTGGGAGACCCAGTACTTC
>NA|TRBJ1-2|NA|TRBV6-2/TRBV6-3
CASSNTGSYGYTF
TGTGCCAGCAGTAACACAGGATCCTATGGCTACACCTTC
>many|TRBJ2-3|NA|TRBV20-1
CSARVGPGADTQYF
TGCAGTGCTAGAGTGGGGCCGGGGGCGGATACGCAGTATTTT
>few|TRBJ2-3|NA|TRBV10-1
CASSKGSLISTDTQYF
TGCGCCAGCAGTAAGGGCAGTTTGATTAGCACAGATACGCAGTATTTT
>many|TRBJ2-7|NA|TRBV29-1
CSVLDSSYEQYF
TGCAGCGTTTTAGATTCTTCCTACGAGCAGTACTTC
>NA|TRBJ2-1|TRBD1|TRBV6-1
CASSRGQGDEQFF
TGTGCCAGCAGCCGAGGACAGGGAGATGAGCAGTTCTTC
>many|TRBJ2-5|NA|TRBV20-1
CSAKAGGQETQYF
TGCAGTGCCAAGGCGGGTGGGCAAGAGACCCAGTACTTC
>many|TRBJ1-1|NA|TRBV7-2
CASSLGGTVNTEAFF
TGTGCCAGCAGCTTAGGAGGGACGGTGAACACTGAAGCTTTCTTT
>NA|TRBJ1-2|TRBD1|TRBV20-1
CSAKDRGNYGYTF
TGCAGTGCTAAGGACAGGGGTAACTATGGCTACACCTTC
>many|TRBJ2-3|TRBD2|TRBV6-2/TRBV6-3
CASSTGTSGTDTQYF
TGTGCCAGCAGTACCGGGACTAGCGGCACAGATACGCAGTATTTT
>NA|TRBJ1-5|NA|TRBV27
CASSLSRVQQPQHF
TGTGCCAGCAGTTTATCCAGGGTTCAGCAGCCCCAGCATTTT
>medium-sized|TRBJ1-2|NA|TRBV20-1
CSASPLGGADGYTF
TGCAGTGCTAGCCCACTAGGGGGGGCGGATGGCTACACCTTC
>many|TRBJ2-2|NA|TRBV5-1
CASSTGPPNTGELFF
TGCGCCAGCAGTACCGGGCCACCGAACACCGGGGAGCTGTTTTTT
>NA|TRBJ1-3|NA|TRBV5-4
CASSLQGGNTIYF
TGTGCCAGCAGCCTACAAGGCGGAAACACCATATATTTT
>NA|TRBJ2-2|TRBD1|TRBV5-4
CASREEGGRTGELFF
TGTGCCAGCAGGGAGGAAGGGGGCCGCACCGGGGAGCTGTTTTTT
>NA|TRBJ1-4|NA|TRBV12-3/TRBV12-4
CASSLWGAGEKLFF
TGTGCCAGCAGTTTATGGGGCGCGGGAGAAAAACTGTTTTTT
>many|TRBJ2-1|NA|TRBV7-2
CASSLNFRYNEQFF
TGTGCCAGCAGCTTAAACTTTCGCTACAATGAGCAGTTCTTC
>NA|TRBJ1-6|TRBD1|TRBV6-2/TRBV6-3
CASSYRDSYNSPLHF
TGTGCCAGCAGTTACAGGGACAGCTATAATTCACCCCTCCACTTT
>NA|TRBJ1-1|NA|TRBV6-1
CASRAVGEAFF
TGTGCCAGCAGAGCAGTCGGTGAAGCTTTCTTT
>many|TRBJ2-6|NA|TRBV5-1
CASSLRGGDSGANVLTF
TGCGCCAGCAGCTTGAGGGGTGGTGACTCTGGGGCCAACGTCCTGACTTTC
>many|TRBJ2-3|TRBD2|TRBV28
CASNGGSTDTQYF
TGTGCCAGCAACGGGGGGAGCACAGATACGCAGTATTTT
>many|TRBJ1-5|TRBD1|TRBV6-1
CASSETRGRPHGPQHF
TGTGCCAGCAGTGAAACGAGGGGGCGTCCCCATGGTCCCCAGCATTTT
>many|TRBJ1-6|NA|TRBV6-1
CASSPQGIYNSPLHF
TGTGCCAGCAGTCCGCAGGGGATCTATAATTCACCCCTCCACTTT
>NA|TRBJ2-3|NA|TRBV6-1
CASRRTTLGTDTQYF
TGTGCCAGCAGAAGGACTACCCTCGGCACAGATACGCAGTATTTT
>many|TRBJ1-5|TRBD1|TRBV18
CASSPDRVQPQHF
TGTGCCAGCTCACCGGACAGGGTCCAGCCCCAGCATTTT
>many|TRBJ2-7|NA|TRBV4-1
CASSQLLTGNGYEQYF
TGCGCCAGCAGCCAATTACTTACAGGGAACGGTTACGAGCAGTACTTC
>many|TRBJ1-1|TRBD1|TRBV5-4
CASSRIQGADTEAFF
TGTGCCAGCAGCAGAATTCAGGGGGCGGACACTGAAGCTTTCTTT
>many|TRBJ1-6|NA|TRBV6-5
CASSLYGDSPLHF
TGTGCCAGCAGTTTATATGGGGATTCACCCCTCCACTTT
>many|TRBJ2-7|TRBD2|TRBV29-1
CSVERNSGGALPPYEQYF
TGCAGCGTTGAAAGGAATAGCGGGGGGGCCTTACCCCCCTACGAGCAGTACTTC